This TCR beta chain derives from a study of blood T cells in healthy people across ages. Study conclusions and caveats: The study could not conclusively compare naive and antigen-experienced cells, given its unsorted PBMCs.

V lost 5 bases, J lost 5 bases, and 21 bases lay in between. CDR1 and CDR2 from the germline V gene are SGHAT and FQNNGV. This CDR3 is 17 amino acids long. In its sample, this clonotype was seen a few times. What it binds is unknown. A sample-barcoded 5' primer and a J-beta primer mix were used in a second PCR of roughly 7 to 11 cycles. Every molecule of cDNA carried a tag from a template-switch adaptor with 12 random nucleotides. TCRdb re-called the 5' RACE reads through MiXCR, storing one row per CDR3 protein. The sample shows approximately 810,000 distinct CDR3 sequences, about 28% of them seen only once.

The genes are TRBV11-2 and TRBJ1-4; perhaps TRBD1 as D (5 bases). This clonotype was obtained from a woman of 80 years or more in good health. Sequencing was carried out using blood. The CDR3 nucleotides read TGTGCCAGCAGCCCAGTAGTCGTGGGGGTCGGAAATGAAAAACTGTTTTTT. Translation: CASSPVVVGVGNEKLFF.